This entry is about one TCR beta chain. The target of this receptor is not known. Per-base quality was not reported, and no clone a single base away is much larger than it. In Seattle, one collaborating source enrolled patients while the infection was active and tracked those patients longitudinally over the course of disease. Each collaborating institution followed its own protocols to collect whole blood in K2EDTA tubes. For TCRbeta analysis, collaborator samples were shipped as frozen whole blood, as isolated PBMCs, or as DNA extracted from either sample type. TCRbeta CDR3 regions were amplified from genomic DNA by means of the immunoSEQ Assay, a bias-controlled multiplex PCR. In the original analysis: Nucleated cell counts per sample were estimated from amplification of reference gene primers within the assay. To quantify the absolute abundance of each unique TCRbeta CDR3 rearrangement, sequence reads were collapsed and filtered. For each sample, productive Simpson clonality was calculated as the square root of Simpson's diversity index across productive rearrangements. TCRdb took this table from immuneACCESS and kept in-frame rearrangements with V and J called. Such tables lack part of the clones; where checked against another copy, unresolved V genes explain under half of the gap, and the rest is unexplained. V and J calls and clone size are as listed in that table; D and trimming were resolved from the DNA. Within this sample are fewer than 250,000 clones, with about 93% of them counted one time only. The ten largest clonotypes hold around 0.86% of the sample.

This sample is drawn from a study of blood T cell repertoires in COVID-19 (dated by TCRdb to the early 2020s). Study-level background: Collaborator samples came from the United States, Italy and Spain and covered acute and convalescent phases of COVID-19. The material from the prospective study consisted of cDNA or gDNA derived from T cells, B-cell-depleted T cells, or PBMCs. The dataset comprised deeply sampled blood TCRbeta repertoires from subjects exposed to, actively infected with, or recovered from COVID-19. The repertoires were released in a freely available public database meant as a resource for research on the immune response to SARS-CoV-2. The samples were drawn from the first 160 participants of the ongoing ImmuneRACE study and from some 1,300 subjects provided by 6 global collaborators. The sample metadata nearly always contained a de-identified subject ID, COVID-19 status, age in years and sex. Where available, HLA class I and class II types were taken from metadata supplied by the sample provider and were not determined by assay-based typing. Broad study findings and their caveats: Clinical and demographic metadata were provided uncurated, with the amount varying by source and participant.

From cysteine to phenylalanine, the CDR3 is 15 amino acids long. The DNA shown is the 45-base CDR3, in frame from base 1. V loses 2 bases, J loses 1 base, and the germline ends lie 10 bases apart. The CDR1 and CDR2 encoded by the germline V gene are KGHDR and SFDVKD. The chain links TRBV24-1 with TRBJ1-1; 6 matching bases give a weak D call of TRBD1. Sequencing was done on a sample of peripheral blood. The sequence derives from a man aged 25-40 years with COVID-19, enrolled during active disease. For the CDR3, the sequence is CATSDYRAANTEAFF. The DNA sequence follows: TGTGCCACCAGTGATTACAGGGCTGCGAACACTGAAGCTTTCTTT.